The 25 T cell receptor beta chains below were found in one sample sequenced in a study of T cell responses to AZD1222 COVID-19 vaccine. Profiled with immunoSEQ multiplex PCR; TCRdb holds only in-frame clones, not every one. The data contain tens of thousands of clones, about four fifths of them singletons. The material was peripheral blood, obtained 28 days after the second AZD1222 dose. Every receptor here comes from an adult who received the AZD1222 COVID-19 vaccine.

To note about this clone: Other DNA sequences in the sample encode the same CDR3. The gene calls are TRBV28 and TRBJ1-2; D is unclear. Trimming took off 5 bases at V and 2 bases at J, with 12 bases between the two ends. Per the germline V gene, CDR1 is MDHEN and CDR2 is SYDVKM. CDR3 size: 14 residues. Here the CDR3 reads CASSSSPLNYGYTF. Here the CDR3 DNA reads TGTGCCAGCAGTAGTTCCCCCCTCAACTATGGCTACACCTTC.

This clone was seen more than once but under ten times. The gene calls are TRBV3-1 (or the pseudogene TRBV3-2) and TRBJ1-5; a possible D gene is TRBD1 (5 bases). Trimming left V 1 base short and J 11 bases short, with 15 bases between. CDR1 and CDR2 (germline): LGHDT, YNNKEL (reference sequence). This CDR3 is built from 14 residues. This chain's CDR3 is CASSQGPAAGAQHF. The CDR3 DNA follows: TGTGCCAGCAGCCAAGGGCCGGCGGCGGGGGCCCAGCATTTT.

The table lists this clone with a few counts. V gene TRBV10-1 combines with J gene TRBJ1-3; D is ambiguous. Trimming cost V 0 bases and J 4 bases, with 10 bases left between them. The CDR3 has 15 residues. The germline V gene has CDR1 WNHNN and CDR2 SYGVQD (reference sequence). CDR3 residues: CASSESGGRGNTIYF. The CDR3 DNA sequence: TGCGCCAGCAGTGAGTCAGGAGGAAGAGGAAACACCATATATTTT.

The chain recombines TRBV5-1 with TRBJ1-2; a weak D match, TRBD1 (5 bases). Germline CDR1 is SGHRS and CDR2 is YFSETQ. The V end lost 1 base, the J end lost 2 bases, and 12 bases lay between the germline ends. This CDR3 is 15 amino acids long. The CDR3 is CASSLNPQGNYGYTF. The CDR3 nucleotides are TGCGCCAGCAGCTTGAATCCGCAGGGCAACTATGGCTACACCTTC.

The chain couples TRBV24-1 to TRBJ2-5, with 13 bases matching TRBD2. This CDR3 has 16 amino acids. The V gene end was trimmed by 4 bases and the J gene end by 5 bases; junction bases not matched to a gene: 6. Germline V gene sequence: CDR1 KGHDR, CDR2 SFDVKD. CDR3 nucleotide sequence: TGTGCCACCAGTGAGACTAGCGGGGGGCCCGGTGAGACCCAGTACTTC. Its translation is CATSETSGGPGETQYF.

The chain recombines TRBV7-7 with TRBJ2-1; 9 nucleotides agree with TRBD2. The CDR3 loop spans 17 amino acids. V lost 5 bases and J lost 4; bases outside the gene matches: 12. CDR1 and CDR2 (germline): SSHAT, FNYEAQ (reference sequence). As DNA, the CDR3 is TGTGCCAGCAGCCCTCAGGCATGGCGGGGGGGTTACAATGAGCAGTTCTTC. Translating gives CASSPQAWRGGYNEQFF.

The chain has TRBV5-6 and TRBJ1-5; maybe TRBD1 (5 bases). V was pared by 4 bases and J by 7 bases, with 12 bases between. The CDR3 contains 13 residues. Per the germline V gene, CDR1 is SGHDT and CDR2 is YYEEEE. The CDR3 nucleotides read TGTGCCAGCAGCCCGACAGCAGGGCAGCCCCAGCATTTT. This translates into CASSPTAGQPQHF. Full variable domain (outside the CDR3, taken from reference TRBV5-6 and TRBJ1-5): DAGVTQSPTHLIKTRGQQVTLRCSPKSGHDTVSWYQQALGQGPQFIFQYYEEEERQRGNFPDRFSGHQFPNYSSELNVNALLLGDSALYLCASSPTAGQPQHFGDGTRLSIL.

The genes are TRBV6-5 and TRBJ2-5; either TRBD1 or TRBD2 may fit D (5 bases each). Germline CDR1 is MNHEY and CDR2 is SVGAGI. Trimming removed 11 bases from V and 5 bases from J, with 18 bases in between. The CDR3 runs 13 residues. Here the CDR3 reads CAGGRPLGETQYF. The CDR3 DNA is TGTGCCGGGGGACGCCCCCTGGGGGAGACCCAGTACTTC.

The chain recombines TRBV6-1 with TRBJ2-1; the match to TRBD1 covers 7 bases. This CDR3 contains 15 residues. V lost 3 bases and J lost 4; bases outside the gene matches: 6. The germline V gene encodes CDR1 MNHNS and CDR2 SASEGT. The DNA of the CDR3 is TGTGCCAGCAGTGAGAAGGGGGCAGGTTACAATGAGCAGTTCTTC. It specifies CASSEKGAGYNEQFF.

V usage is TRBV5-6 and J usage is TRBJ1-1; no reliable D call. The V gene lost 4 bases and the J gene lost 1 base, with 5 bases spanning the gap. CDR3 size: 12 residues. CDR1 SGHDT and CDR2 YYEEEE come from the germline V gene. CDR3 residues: CASSEGNTEAFF. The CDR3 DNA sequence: TGTGCCAGCAGCGAGGGGAACACTGAAGCTTTCTTT. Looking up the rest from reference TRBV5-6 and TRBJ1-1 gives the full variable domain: DAGVTQSPTHLIKTRGQQVTLRCSPKSGHDTVSWYQQALGQGPQFIFQYYEEEERQRGNFPDRFSGHQFPNYSSELNVNALLLGDSALYLCASSEGNTEAFFGQGTRLTVV.

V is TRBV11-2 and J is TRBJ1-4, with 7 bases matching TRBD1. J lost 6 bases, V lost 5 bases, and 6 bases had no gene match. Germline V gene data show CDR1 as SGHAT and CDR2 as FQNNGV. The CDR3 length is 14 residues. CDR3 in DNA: TGTGCCAGCAGCAAGACAGGGATGGATGAAAAACTGTTTTTT. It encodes CASSKTGMDEKLFF. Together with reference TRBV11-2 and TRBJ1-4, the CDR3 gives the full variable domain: EAGVAQSPRYKIIEKRQSVAFWCNPISGHATLYWYQQILGQGPKLLIQFQNNGVVDDSQLPKDRFSAERLKGVDSTLKIQPAKLEDSAVYLCASSKTGMDEKLFFGSGTQLSVL.

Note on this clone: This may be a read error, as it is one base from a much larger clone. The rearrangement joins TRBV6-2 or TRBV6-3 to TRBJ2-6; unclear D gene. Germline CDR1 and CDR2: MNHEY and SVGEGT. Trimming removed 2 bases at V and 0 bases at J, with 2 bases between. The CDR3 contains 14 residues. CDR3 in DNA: TGTGCCAGCAGTTACAGCTCTGGGGCCAACGTCCTGACTTTC. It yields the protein CASSYSSGANVLTF.

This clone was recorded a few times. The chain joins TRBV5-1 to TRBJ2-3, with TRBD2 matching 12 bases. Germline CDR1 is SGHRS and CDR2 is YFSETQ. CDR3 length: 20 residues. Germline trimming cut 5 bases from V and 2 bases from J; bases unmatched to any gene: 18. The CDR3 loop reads CASSYLPGLAGLMVTDTQYF. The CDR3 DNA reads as TGCGCCAGCAGTTATCTACCGGGACTAGCGGGTCTGATGGTCACAGATACGCAGTATTTT. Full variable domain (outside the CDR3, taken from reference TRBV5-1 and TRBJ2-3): KAGVTQTPRYLIKTRGQQVTLSCSPISGHRSVSWYQQTPGQGLQFLFEYFSETQRNKGNFPGRFSGRQFSNSRSEMNVSTLELGDSALYLCASSYLPGLAGLMVTDTQYFGPGTRLTVL.

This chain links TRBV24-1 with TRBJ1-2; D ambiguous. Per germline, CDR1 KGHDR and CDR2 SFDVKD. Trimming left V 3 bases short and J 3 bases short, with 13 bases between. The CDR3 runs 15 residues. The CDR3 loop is CATSDPRRPYYGYTF. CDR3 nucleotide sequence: TGTGCCACCAGTGATCCCCGACGGCCCTACTATGGCTACACCTTC.

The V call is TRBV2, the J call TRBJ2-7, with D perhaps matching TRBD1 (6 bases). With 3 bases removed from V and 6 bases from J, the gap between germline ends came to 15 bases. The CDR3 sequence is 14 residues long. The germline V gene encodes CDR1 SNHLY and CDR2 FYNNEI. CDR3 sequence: CASSDIVKGGEQYF. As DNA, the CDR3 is TGTGCCAGCAGTGATATCGTGAAAGGGGGCGAGCAGTACTTC.

The CDR3 here is CASSHGEWDVGMNTEAFF. The DNA of the CDR3 is TGCGCCAGCAGCCACGGCGAGTGGGACGTGGGTATGAACACTGAAGCTTTCTTT. The chain couples TRBV4-3 to TRBJ1-1, with D possibly being TRBD1 (5 bases). V was trimmed by 3 bases and J by 0 bases, leaving 20 bases between them. CDR1 is LGHNA and CDR2 is YSLEER in the germline V gene. This CDR3 is 18 amino acids long.

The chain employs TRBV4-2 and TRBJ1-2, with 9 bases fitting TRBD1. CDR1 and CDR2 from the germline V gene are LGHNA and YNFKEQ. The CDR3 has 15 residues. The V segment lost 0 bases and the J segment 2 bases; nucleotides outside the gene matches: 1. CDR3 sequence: CASSQDTGGNYGYTF. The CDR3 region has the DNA TGTGCCAGCAGCCAAGATACAGGGGGCAACTATGGCTACACCTTC.

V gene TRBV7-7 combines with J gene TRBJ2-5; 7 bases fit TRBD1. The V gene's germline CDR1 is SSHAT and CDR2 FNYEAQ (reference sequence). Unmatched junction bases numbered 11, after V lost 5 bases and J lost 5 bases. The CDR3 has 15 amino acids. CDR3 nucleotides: TGTGCCAGCAGCAGAACGATGGACAGGCCGGAGACCCAGTACTTC. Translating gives CASSRTMDRPETQYF.

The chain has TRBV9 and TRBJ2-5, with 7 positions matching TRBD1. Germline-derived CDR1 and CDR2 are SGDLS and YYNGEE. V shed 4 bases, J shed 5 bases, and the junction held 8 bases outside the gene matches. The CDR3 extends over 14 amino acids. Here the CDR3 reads CASSPQTGKETQYF. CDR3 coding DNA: TGTGCCAGCAGCCCACAGACAGGGAAGGAGACCCAGTACTTC.

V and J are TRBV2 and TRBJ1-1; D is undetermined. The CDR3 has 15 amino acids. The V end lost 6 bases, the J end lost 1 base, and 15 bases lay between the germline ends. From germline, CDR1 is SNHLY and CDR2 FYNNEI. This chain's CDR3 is CASSPLPRWNTEAFF. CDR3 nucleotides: TGTGCCAGCAGCCCACTGCCCCGCTGGAACACTGAAGCTTTCTTT. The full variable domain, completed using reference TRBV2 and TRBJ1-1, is EPEVTQTPSHQVTQMGQEVILRCVPISNHLYFYWYRQILGQKVEFLVSFYNNEISEKSEIFDDQFSVERPDGSNFTLKIRSTKLEDSAMYFCASSPLPRWNTEAFFGQGTRLTVV.

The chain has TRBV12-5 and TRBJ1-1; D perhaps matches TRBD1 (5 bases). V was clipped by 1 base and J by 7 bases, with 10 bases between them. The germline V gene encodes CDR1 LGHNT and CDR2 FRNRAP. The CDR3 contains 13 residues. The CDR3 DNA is TGTGCTAGTGGTTTGGCCTGGGGGGGTGAAGCTTTCTTT. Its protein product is CASGLAWGGEAFF. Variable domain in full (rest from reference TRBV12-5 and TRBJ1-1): DARVTQTPRHKVTEMGQEVTMRCQPILGHNTVFWYRQTMMQGLELLAYFRNRAPLDDSGMPKDRFSAEMPDATLATLKIQPSEPRDSAVYFCASGLAWGGEAFFGQGTRLTVV.

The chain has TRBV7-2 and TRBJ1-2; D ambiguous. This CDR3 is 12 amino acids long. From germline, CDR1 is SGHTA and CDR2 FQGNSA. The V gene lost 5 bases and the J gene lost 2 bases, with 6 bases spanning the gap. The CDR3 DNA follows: TGTGCCAGCAGCCCGGGGAACTATGGCTACACCTTC. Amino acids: CASSPGNYGYTF.

CDR3 DNA: TGTGCCAGCAGCAAAAAGCGTGAGAGCGGGGGGGCAGAGGAGCAGTTCTTC. Amino acids: CASSKKRESGGAEEQFF. V gene TRBV21-1 combines with J gene TRBJ2-1; the DNA was not compared with TRBD2, the D call given in the table. TRBV21-1 is listed as a pseudogene. The CDR3 has 17 amino acids.

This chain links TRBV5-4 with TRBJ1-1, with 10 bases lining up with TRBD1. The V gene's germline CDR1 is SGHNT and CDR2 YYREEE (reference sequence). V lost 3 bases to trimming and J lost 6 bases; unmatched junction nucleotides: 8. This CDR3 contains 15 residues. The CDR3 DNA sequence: TGTGCCAGCAGCTCCCGGGACAGGGGACGTTCTGAAGCTTTCTTT. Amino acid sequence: CASSSRDRGRSEAFF. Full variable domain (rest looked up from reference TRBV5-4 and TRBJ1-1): ETGVTQSPTHLIKTRGQQVTLRCSSQSGHNTVSWYQQALGQGPQFIFQYYREEENGRGNFPPRFSGLQFPNYSSELNVNALELDDSALYLCASSSRDRGRSEAFFGQGTRLTVV.

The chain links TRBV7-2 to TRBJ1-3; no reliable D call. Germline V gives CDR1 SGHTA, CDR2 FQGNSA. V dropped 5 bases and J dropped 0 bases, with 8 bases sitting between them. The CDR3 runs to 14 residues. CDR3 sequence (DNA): TGTGCCAGCAGCCCTTCCTTCTCTGGAAACACCATATATTTT. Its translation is CASSPSFSGNTIYF.